This T cell receptor beta chain was sequenced in a study of blood T cell repertoires in COVID-19. Some clones are missing from TCRdb's copy, which holds only in-frame ones; the method was immunoSEQ multiplex PCR. The sample has some 150,000 clones, more than 75% seen once. Sequencing was performed on peripheral blood. The clonotype comes from a woman in her fifties or sixties with active or convalescent COVID-19.

The CDR3 loop is CATSRDRRERGNTIYF. In nucleotides, the CDR3 is TGTGCCACCAGCAGAGACCGGAGGGAAAGGGGAAACACCATATATTTT. This chain joins TRBV15 and TRBJ1-3; D unresolved. The CDR3 covers 16 residues. Germline-derived CDR1 and CDR2 are LNHNV and YYDKDF (reference sequence). With 0 bases removed from V and 4 bases from J, the gap between germline ends came to 13 bases.